This TCR beta chain was retrieved from a study of CD8 T cells in Susac syndrome. CD8+ and CD4+ T cells taken from blood had their TCR beta sequenced. Random hexamers were used to reverse transcribe the RNA input (about 0.45 to 1 ug). Multiplex immunoSEQ PCR targeted 54 Vbeta and 13 Jbeta TCR beta segments. TCRdb analysed the immunoSEQ multiplex PCR reads with MiXCR anew, one entry per CDR3 protein. The sample has roughly 190,000 distinct CDR3 sequences; about 95% are singletons. V lost 0 bases to trimming and J lost 7 bases; unmatched junction nucleotides: 10. In germline, CDR1 is SGHRS, CDR2 YFSETQ. The CDR3 totals 16 residues.

This receptor was taken from a human donor in good health. This chain connects TRBV5-1 to TRBJ2-1, with TRBD2 matching 7 bases. Sequencing was carried out using CD4+ T cells from PBMCs. CDR3 in DNA: TGCGCCAGCAGCTTGGCCGTGGCTAGCGGTTTGAATGAGCAGTTCTTC. Translation gives CASSLAVASGLNEQFF. Complete variable domain (other parts from reference TRBV5-1 and TRBJ2-1): KAGVTQTPRYLIKTRGQQVTLSCSPISGHRSVSWYQQTPGQGLQFLFEYFSETQRNKGNFPGRFSGRQFSNSRSEMNVSTLELGDSALYLCASSLAVASGLNEQFFGPGTRLTVL.